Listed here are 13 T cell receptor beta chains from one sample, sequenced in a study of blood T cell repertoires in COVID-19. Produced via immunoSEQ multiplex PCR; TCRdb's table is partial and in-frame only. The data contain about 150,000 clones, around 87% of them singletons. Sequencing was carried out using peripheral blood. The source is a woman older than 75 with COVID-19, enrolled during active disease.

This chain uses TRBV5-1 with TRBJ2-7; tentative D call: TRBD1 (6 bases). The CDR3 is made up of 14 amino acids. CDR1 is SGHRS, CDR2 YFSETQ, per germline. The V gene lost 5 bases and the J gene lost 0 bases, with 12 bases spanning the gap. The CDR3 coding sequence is TGCGCCAGCAGGTCCGGGACAATCTCCTACGAGCAGTACTTC. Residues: CASRSGTISYEQYF.

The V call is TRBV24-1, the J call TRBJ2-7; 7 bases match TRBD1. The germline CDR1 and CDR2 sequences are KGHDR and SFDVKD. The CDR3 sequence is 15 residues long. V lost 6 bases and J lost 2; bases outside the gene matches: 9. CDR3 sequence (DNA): TGTGCCACCAGTCATAGGGGGCGAAGGGCCTACGAGCAGTACTTC. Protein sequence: CATSHRGRRAYEQYF.

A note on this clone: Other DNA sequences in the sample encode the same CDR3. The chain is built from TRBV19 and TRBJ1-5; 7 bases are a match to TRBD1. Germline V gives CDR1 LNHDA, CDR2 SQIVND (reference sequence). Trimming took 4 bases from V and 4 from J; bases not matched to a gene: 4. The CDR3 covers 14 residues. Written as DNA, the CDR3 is TGTGCCAGTAGTACGACAGGGAGTAATCAGCCCCAGCATTTT. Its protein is CASSTTGSNQPQHF. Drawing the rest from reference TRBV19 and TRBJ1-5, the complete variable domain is DGGITQSPKYLFRKEGQNVTLSCEQNLNHDAMYWYRQDPGQGLRLIYYSQIVNDFQKGDIAEGYSVSREKKESFPLTVTSAQKNPTAFYLCASSTTGSNQPQHFGDGTRLSIL.

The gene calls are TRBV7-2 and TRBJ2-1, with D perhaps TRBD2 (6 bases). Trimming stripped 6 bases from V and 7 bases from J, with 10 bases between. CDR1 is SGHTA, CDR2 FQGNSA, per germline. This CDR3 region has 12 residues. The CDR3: CASRSLANEQFF. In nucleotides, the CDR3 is TGTGCCAGCAGATCCCTAGCGAATGAGCAGTTCTTC.

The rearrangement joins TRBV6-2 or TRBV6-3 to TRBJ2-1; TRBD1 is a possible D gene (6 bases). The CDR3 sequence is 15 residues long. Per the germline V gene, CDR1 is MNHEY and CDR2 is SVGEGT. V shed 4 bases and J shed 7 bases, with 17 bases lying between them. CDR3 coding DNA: TGTGCCAGCAGTTCTCTGGGCCGAGGGGGTAATGAGCAGTTCTTC. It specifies CASSSLGRGGNEQFF.

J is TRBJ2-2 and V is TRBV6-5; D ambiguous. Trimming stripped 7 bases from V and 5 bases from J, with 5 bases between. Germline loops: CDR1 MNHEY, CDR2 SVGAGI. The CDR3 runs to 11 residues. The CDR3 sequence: CASMRTGELFF. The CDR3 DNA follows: TGTGCCAGCATGAGGACCGGGGAGCTGTTTTTT.

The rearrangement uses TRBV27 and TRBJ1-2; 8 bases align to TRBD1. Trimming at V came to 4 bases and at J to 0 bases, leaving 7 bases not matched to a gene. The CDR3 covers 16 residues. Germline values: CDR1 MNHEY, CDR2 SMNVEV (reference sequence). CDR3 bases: TGTGCCAGCAGTTCGCAGGGGGCGCGGGCTAACTATGGCTACACCTTC. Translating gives CASSSQGARANYGYTF.

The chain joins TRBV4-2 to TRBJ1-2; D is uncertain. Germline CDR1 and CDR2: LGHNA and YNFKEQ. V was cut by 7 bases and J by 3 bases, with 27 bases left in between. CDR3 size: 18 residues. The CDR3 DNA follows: TGTGCCAGCACCCTCAAGTTTGGGCGGAGCGGGTCTGACTATGGCTACACCTTC. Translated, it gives CASTLKFGRSGSDYGYTF.

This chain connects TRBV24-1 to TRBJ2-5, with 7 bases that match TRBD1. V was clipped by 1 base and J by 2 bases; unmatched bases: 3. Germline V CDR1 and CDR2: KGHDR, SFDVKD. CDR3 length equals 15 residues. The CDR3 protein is CATSDFTGQQETQYF. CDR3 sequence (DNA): TGTGCCACCAGTGATTTCACGGGACAGCAAGAGACCCAGTACTTC.

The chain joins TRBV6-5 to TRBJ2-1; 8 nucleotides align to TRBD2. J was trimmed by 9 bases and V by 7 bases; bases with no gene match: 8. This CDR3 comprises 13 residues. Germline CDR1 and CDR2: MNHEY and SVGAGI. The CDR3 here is CASTRAGEFEQFF. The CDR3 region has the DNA TGTGCCAGCACGAGAGCGGGAGAATTTGAGCAGTTCTTC.

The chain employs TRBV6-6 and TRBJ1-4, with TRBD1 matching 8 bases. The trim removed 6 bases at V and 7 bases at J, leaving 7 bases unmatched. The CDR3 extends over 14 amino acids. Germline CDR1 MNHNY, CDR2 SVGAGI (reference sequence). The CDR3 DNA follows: TGTGCCAGCAGCTCTCGGACAGGGATTGAAAAACTGTTTTTT. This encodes CASSSRTGIEKLFF.

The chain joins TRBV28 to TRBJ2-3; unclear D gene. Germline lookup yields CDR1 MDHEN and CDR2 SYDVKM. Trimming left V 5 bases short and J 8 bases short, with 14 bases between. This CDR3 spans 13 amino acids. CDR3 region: CASSPPGWVTQYF. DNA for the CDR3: TGTGCCAGCAGTCCCCCAGGTTGGGTTACGCAGTATTTT.

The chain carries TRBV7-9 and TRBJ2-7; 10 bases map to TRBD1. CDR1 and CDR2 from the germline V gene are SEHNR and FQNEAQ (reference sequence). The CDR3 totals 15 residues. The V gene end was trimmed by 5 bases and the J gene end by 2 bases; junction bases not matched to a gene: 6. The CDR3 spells CASSPGQGPPYEQYF. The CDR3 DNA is TGTGCCAGCAGCCCGGGACAGGGGCCCCCCTACGAGCAGTACTTC.